This T cell receptor (beta chain) was sequenced during a study of Ad26.COV2.S vaccination and SARS-CoV-2 variants. Study details: In the COV1001 trial, the donor was in the Ad26.COV2.S arm. The vaccine Ad26.COV2.S was put into the muscle once, or twice with 56 days between.

The assay was immunoSEQ multiplex PCR, and TCRdb's table has in-frame clones only and misses some. The sample consists of about 320,000 clones, just over 85% of them appearing once. This clone was recorded a few times. Its specificity is not known. Trimming shortened V by 0 bases and J by 1 base, and 10 bases separated the two germline ends. The CDR3 has 15 amino acids. From germline, CDR1 is KGHSH and CDR2 LQKENI. Treatment described: some 19 received Ad26.COV2.S at low or high dose, single or two shots; about five received placebo; per-sample allocation not given. On day 63 after the first injection, vaccine and placebo recipients gave samples. Whole-study results and caveats: Placebo recipients and vaccine recipients were similar in non-spike TCR breadth.

The source of this sequence is a person between 18 and 60 years old who received the Ad26.COV2.S COVID-19 vaccine or a placebo. The material sequenced was peripheral blood, taken in a trial of Ad26.COV2.S vaccine versus placebo. The chain uses TRBV18 and TRBJ2-7, with D tentatively TRBD2 (7 bases). The CDR3 region has the DNA TGTGCCAGCTCACCACCCGGGGGGACATCCTACGAGCAGTACTTC. It codes for CASSPPGGTSYEQYF.